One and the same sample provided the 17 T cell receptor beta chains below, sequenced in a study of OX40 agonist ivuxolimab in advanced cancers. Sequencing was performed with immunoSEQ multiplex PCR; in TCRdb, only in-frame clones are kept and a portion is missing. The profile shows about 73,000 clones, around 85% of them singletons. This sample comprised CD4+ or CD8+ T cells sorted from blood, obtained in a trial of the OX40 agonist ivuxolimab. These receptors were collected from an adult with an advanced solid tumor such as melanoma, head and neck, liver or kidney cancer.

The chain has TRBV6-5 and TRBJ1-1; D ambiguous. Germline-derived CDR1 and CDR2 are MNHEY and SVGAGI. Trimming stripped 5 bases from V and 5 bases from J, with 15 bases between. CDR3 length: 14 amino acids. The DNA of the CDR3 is TGTGCCAGCAGTAGCTCGGGCCGGGGAACTGAAGCTTTCTTT. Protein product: CASSSSGRGTEAFF.

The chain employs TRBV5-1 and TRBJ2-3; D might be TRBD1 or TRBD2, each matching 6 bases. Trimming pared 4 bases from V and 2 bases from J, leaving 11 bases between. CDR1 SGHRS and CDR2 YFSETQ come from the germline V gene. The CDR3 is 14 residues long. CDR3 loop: CASSLRDNTDTQYF. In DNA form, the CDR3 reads TGCGCCAGCAGCCTGCGGGACAACACAGATACGCAGTATTTT.

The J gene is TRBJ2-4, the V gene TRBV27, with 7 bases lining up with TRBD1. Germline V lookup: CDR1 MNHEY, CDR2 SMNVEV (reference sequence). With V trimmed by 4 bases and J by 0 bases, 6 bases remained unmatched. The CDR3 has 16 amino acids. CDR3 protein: CASSSGQIVAKNIQYF. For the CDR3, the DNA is TGTGCCAGCAGTTCGGGACAGATCGTAGCCAAAAACATTCAGTACTTC.

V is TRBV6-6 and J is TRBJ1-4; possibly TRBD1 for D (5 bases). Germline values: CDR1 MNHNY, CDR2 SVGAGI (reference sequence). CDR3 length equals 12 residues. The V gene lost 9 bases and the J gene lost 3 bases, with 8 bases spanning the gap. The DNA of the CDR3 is TGTGCCAGTCGACAGTCTAATGAAAAACTGTTTTTT. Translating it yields CASRQSNEKLFF.

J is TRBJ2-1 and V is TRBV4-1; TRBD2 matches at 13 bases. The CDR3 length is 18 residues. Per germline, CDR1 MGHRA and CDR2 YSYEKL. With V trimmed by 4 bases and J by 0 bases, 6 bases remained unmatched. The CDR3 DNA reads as TGCGCCAGCAGCCGGGGACTAGCGGGAACAAGCTCCTACAATGAGCAGTTCTTC. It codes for CASSRGLAGTSSYNEQFF.

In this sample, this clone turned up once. CDR3 nucleotides: TGTGCCAGCAGCTTGGGGGGGACAGGGGCCTTTGAAGCTTTCTTT. The encoded protein is CASSLGGTGAFEAFF. The chain has TRBV7-2 and TRBJ1-1, with 10 bases aligning to TRBD1. Germline V CDR1 and CDR2: SGHTA, FQGNSA. The junction had 8 bases not matched to a gene; V was cut back by 3 bases and J by 7 bases. The CDR3 length is 15 residues.

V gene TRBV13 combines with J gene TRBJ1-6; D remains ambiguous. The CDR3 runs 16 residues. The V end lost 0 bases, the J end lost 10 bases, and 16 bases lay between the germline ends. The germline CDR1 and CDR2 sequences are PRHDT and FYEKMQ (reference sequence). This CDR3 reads CASSLGLASLDSPLHF. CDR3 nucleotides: TGTGCCAGCAGCTTAGGCCTGGCCAGCTTAGACTCACCCCTCCACTTT.

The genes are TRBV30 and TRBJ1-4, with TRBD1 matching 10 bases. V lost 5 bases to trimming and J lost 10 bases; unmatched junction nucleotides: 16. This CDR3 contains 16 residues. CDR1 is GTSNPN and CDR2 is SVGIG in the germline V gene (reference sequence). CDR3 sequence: CAWRTPGQGTVGKLFF. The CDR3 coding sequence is TGTGCCTGGCGGACTCCGGGACAGGGGACGGTTGGAAAACTGTTTTTT.

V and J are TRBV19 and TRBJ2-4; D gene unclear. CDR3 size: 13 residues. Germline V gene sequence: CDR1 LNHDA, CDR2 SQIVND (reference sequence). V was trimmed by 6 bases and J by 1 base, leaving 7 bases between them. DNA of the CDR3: TGTGCCAGTAGCACATTCGCCAAAAACATTCAGTACTTC. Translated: CASSTFAKNIQYF.

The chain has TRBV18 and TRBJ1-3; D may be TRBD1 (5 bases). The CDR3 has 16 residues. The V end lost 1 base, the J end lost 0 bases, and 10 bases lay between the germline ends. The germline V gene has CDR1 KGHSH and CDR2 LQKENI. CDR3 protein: CASSPRTSDSGNTIYF. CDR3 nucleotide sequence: TGTGCCAGCTCACCACGGACATCCGACTCTGGAAACACCATATATTTT.

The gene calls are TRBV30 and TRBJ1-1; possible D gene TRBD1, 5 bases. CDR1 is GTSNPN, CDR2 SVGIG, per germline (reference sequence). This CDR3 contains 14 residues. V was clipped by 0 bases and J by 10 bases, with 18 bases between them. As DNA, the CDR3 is TGTGCCTGGAGTGTATTAGGGTTGGGGGGGACAGCTTTCTTT. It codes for CAWSVLGLGGTAFF.

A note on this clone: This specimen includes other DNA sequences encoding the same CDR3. In nucleotides, the CDR3 is TGTGCCAGCTCGCAGGACAGGCGGAACACTGAAGCTTTCTTT. It encodes CASSQDRRNTEAFF. The V call is TRBV18, the J call TRBJ1-1; 7 nucleotides line up with TRBD1. CDR3 length: 14 amino acids. Trimming at V came to 6 bases and at J to 1 base, leaving 5 bases not matched to a gene. The germline CDR1 and CDR2 sequences are KGHSH and LQKENI.

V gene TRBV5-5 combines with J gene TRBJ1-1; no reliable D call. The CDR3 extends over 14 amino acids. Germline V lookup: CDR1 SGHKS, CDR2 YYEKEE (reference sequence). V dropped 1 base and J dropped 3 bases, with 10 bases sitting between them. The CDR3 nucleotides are TGTGCCAGCAGCTTGTGGCAGCCTGACACTGAAGCTTTCTTT. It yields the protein CASSLWQPDTEAFF.

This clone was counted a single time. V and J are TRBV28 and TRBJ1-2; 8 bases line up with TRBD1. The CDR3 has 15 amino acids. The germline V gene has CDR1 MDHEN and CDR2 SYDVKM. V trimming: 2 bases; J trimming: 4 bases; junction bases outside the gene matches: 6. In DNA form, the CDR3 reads TGTGCCAGCAGTTTAAAAGGGACAGGCGCCTATGGCTACACCTTC. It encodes CASSLKGTGAYGYTF.

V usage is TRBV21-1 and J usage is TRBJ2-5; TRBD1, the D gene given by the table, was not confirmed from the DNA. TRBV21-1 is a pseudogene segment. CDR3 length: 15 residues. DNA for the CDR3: TGTGCCAGCAGCACCCGAGGACAGCTAGGGGAGACCCAGTACTTC. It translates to CASSTRGQLGETQYF.

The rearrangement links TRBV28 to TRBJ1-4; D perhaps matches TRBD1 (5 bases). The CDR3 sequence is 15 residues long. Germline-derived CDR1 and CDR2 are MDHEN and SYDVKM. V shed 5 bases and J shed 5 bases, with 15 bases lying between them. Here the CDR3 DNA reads TGTGCCAGCAGTCCTGGTGGGACGGAAAATGAAAAACTGTTTTTT. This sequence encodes CASSPGGTENEKLFF.

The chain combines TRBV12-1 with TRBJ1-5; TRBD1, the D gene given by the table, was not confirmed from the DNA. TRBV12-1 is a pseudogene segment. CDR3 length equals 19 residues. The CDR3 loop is CASSFDGPHRGRGNQPQHF. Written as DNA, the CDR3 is TGTGCCAGCAGCTTTGACGGGCCCCACAGGGGGAGAGGCAATCAGCCCCAGCATTTT.